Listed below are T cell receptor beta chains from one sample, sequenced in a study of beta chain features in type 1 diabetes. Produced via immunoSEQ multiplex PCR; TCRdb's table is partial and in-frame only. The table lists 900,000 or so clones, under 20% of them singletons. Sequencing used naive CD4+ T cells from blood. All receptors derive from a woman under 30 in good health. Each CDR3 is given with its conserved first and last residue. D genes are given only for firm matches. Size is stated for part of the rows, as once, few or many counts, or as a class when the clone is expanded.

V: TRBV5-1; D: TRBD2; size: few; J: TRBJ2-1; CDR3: CATRPGLAGFNEQFF; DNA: TGCGCCACCCGGCCCGGACTAGCGGGATTCAATGAGCAGTTCTTC
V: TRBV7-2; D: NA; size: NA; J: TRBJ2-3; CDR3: CASSKLPLGTDTQYF; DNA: TGTGCCAGCAGCAAACTACCGCTAGGCACAGATACGCAGTATTTT
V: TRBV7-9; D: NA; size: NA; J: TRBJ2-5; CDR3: CASGQGAGETQYF; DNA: TGTGCCAGCGGCCAAGGGGCGGGTGAGACCCAGTACTTC
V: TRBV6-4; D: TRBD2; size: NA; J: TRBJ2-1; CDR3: CASSVLAGVNNEQFF; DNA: TGTGCCAGCAGTGTCCTAGCGGGAGTTAATAATGAGCAGTTCTTC
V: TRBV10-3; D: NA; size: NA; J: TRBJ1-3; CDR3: CASSPSGNTIYF; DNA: TGTGCCAGCAGTCCGAGCGGAAACACCATATATTTT
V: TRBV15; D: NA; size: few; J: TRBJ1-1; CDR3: CATSRDRGTEAFF; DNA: TGTGCCACCAGCAGAGATCGGGGAACTGAAGCTTTCTTT
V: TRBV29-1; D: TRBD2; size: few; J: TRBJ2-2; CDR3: CSVGVETSGGELFF; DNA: TGCAGCGTTGGGGTTGAGACTAGCGGCGGGGAGCTGTTTTTT
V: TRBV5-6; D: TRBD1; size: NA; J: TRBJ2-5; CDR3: CASSWGTANQETQYF; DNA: TGTGCCAGCAGCTGGGGGACAGCAAATCAAGAGACCCAGTACTTC
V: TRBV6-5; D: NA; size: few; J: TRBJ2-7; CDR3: CASAHHGEQYF; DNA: TGTGCCAGCGCTCACCACGGGGAGCAGTACTTC
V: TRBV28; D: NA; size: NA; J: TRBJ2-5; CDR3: CASSPRRETQYF; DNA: TGTGCCAGCAGTCCACGGAGGGAGACCCAGTACTTC
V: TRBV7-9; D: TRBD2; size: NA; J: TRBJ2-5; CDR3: CASSSLGLAEETQYF; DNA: TGTGCCAGCAGCTCGTTGGGACTAGCGGAAGAGACCCAGTACTTC
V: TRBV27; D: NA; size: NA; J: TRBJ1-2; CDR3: CASSSPGLGHYGYTF; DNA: TGTGCCAGCAGTTCTCCGGGTCTTGGCCACTATGGCTACACCTTC
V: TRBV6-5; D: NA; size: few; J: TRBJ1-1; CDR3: CASSYIKGGTEAFF; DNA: TGTGCCAGCAGTTACATCAAGGGGGGCACTGAAGCTTTCTTT
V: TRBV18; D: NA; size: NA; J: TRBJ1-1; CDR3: CASSPATGNTEAFF; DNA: TGTGCCAGCTCACCCGCAACAGGTAACACTGAAGCTTTCTTT
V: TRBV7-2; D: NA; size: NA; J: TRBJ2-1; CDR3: CASSPQGNEQFF; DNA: TGTGCCAGCAGCCCCCAAGGCAATGAGCAGTTCTTC
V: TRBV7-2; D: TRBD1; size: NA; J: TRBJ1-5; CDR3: CASSPYRGGQPQHF; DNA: TGTGCCAGCAGCCCGTACAGGGGCGGTCAGCCCCAGCATTTT
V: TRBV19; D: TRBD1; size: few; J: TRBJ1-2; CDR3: CASGDRGHAYGYTF; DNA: TGTGCCAGCGGGGACAGGGGGCATGCTTATGGCTACACCTTC
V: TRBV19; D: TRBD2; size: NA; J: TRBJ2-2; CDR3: CASSISPGRAGAGELFF; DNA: TGTGCCAGTAGTATATCCCCCGGGAGGGCCGGGGCCGGGGAGCTGTTTTTT
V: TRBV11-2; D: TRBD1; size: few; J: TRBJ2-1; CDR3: CASSPLWTGGNEQFF; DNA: TGTGCCAGCAGCCCTCTATGGACAGGGGGCAATGAGCAGTTCTTC
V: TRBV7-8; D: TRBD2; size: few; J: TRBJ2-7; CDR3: CASSLAGREGYEQYF; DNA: TGTGCCAGCAGCTTAGCGGGCAGGGAGGGATACGAGCAGTACTTC
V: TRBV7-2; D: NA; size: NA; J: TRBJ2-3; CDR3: CASSRSTGADTQYF; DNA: TGTGCCAGCAGCCGTTCCACCGGGGCGGATACGCAGTATTTT
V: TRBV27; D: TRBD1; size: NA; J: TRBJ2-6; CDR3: CASSPTIRTGASGANVLTF; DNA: TGTGCCAGCAGCCCAACCATTAGGACAGGAGCGTCTGGGGCCAACGTCCTGACTTTC
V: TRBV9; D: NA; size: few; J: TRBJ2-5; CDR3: CASSVAARAETQYF; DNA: TGTGCCAGCAGCGTAGCGGCTCGGGCAGAGACCCAGTACTTC
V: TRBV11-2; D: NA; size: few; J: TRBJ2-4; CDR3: CASRQLAKNIQYF; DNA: TGTGCCAGCAGGCAGTTGGCCAAAAACATTCAGTACTTC
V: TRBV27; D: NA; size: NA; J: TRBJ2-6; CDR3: CASMSGFSGANVLTF; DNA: TGTGCCAGCATGTCGGGCTTCTCTGGGGCCAACGTCCTGACTTTC
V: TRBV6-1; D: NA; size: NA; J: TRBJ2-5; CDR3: CASSEGQGPQETQYF; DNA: TGTGCCAGCAGTGAGGGTCAGGGGCCTCAAGAGACCCAGTACTTC
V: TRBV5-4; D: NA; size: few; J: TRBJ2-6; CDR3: CASSASGANVLTF; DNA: TGTGCCAGCAGCGCCTCTGGGGCCAACGTCCTGACTTTC
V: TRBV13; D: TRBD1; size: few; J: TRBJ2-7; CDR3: CASSLGQGISRQYF; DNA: TGTGCCAGCAGCTTAGGACAGGGGATATCCCGGCAGTACTTC
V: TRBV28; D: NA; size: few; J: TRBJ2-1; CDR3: CASSFPGTGRWNEQFF; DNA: TGTGCCAGCAGTTTTCCCGGTACGGGGCGTTGGAATGAGCAGTTCTTC
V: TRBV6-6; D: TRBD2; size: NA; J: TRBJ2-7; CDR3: CASSYTTGGPYEQYF; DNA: TGTGCCAGCAGTTACACGACGGGAGGGCCCTACGAGCAGTACTTC
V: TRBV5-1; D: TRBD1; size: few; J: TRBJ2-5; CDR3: CASSLGQGLETQYF; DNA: TGCGCCAGCAGCTTGGGACAGGGATTAGAGACCCAGTACTTC
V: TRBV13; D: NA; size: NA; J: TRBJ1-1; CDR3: CASSPSGTPRQNTEAFF; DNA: TGTGCCAGCAGCCCATCCGGGACGCCGAGACAAAACACTGAAGCTTTCTTT
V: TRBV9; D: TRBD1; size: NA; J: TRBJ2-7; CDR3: CASSVGAGGLSYEQYF; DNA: TGTGCCAGCAGCGTAGGAGCAGGGGGCTTATCCTACGAGCAGTACTTC
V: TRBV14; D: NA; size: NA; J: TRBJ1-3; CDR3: CASSQRTATYSGNTIYF; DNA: TGTGCCAGCAGCCAAAGGACAGCTACCTACTCTGGAAACACCATATATTTT
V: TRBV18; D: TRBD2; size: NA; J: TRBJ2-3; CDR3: CASSLLAGLTDTQYF; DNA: TGTGCCAGCTCACTTCTAGCGGGCCTCACAGATACGCAGTATTTT
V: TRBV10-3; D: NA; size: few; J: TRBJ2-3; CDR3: CAISETRTGSTDTQYF; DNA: TGTGCCATCAGTGAGACAAGGACGGGATCCACAGATACGCAGTATTTT
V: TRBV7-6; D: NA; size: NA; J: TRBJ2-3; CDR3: CASSSPSLWINRVGTDTQYF; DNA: TGTGCCAGCAGCTCGCCGAGTCTGTGGATAAACAGGGTTGGCACAGATACGCAGTATTTT
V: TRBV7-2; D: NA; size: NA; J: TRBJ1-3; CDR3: CASSSHISGNTIYF; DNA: TGTGCCAGCAGCTCACACATCTCTGGAAACACCATATATTTT
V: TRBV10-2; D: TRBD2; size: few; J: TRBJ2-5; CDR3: CASSETGLARETQYF; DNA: TGCGCCAGCAGTGAGACAGGACTAGCGCGAGAGACCCAGTACTTC
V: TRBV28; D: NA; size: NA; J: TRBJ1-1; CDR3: CASSLGSHSAEAFF; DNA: TGTGCCAGCAGTTTAGGCTCTCATTCCGCTGAAGCTTTCTTT
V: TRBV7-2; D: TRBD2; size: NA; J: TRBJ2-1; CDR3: CASRTGTSGYNEQFF; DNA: TGTGCCAGCAGGACCGGGACTAGCGGATACAATGAGCAGTTCTTC